What follows are 18 T cell receptor beta chains derived from one specimen sequenced in a study of T cells in Graves' hyperthyroidism and ophthalmopathy. TCR beta CDR3 region amplification was performed from RNA transcripts. An initial round of RT-PCR targeting the TCR CDR3 relied on the HTBI primer set. TCRdb reprocessed the multiplex PCR reads via MiXCR and lists one record per CDR3 protein. The table has hundreds of thousands of distinct CDR3 sequences, roughly 40% seen once. Sequencing was done on a sample of blood. These receptors were taken from a man between 18 and 35 years old with Graves' hyperthyroidism.

V gene TRBV19 combines with J gene TRBJ1-4; D possibly corresponds to TRBD1 (5 bases). CDR3 size: 13 residues. Germline V gene lookup returns CDR1 LNHDA and CDR2 SQIVND (reference sequence). V lost 7 bases, J lost 5 bases, and 11 bases lay in between. For the CDR3, the DNA is TGTGCCAGTATTATTGGACAAAATGAAAAACTGTTTTTT. Translation: CASIIGQNEKLFF.

This chain links TRBV6-6 with TRBJ1-1, with a possible D match to TRBD1 (5 bases). The CDR3 is made up of 16 amino acids. Deletions cut 6 bases from V and 5 bases from J, with 22 bases between. From germline, CDR1 is MNHNY and CDR2 SVGAGI (reference sequence). The CDR3, as DNA: TGTGCCAGCAGGACCCCGGGACGTACGGTGCGGACTGAAGCTTTCTTT. This codes for CASRTPGRTVRTEAFF.

The chain carries TRBV7-3 and TRBJ2-2; D could derive from TRBD1 or TRBD2 (5 bases each). The CDR3 is 17 amino acids. V shed 4 bases and J shed 0 bases, with 15 bases lying between them. Germline CDR1 SGHTA, CDR2 FQGTGA. The CDR3 region has the DNA TGTGCCAGCAGCTATACCGGGACGACTGCGAACACCGGGGAGCTGTTTTTT. It codes for CASSYTGTTANTGELFF. Supplemented by reference TRBV7-3 and TRBJ2-2, the full variable domain reads GAGVSQTPSNKVTEKGKYVELRCDPISGHTALYWYRQSLGQGPEFLIYFQGTGAADDSGLPNDRFFAVRPEGSVSTLKIQRTERGDSAVYLCASSYTGTTANTGELFFGEGSRLTVL.

This clonotype occurred many times. The chain couples TRBV19 to TRBJ1-1; tentative D call: TRBD1 (6 bases). The CDR3 loop spans 16 amino acids. Germline loops: CDR1 LNHDA, CDR2 SQIVND (reference sequence). V lost 0 bases and J 2 bases, leaving 13 bases between the germline ends. CDR3 residues: CASSIDGGQSNTEAFF. The CDR3 DNA reads as TGTGCCAGTAGTATAGATGGCGGACAGTCCAACACTGAAGCTTTCTTT.

The chain uses TRBV4-1 and TRBJ1-3; weak D call: TRBD1 (6 bases). CDR1 is MGHRA, CDR2 YSYEKL, per germline. This CDR3 region has 15 residues. V was shortened by 0 bases and J by 7 bases, with 13 bases between the two germline ends. This chain's CDR3 is CASSQEQGEINTIYF. CDR3 bases: TGCGCCAGCAGCCAAGAACAGGGAGAAATCAACACCATATATTTT.

V and J are TRBV7-9 and TRBJ2-7; D is unclear. Trimming left V 5 bases short and J 8 bases short, with 19 bases between. The length of the CDR3 is 14 residues. Per germline, CDR1 SEHNR and CDR2 FQNEAQ (reference sequence). The CDR3 coding sequence is TGTGCCAGCAGCCCGGTCGATGGGCCTGACAAGCAGTACTTC. Its translation is CASSPVDGPDKQYF.

This clonotype was recorded many times. The chain joins TRBV2 to TRBJ1-4, with no clear D. Trimming stripped 6 bases from V and 6 bases from J, with 11 bases between. The CDR3 loop spans 13 amino acids. Germline CDR1 reads SNHLY; CDR2 reads FYNNEI. The CDR3 sequence: CASRAGAHEKLFF. The CDR3, as DNA: TGTGCCAGCAGGGCAGGCGCCCATGAAAAACTGTTTTTT.

The chain is built from TRBV15 and TRBJ2-5; possible D gene TRBD2, 6 bases. The germline V and J ends were trimmed by 0 bases and 5 bases, with 13 bases remaining between them. CDR3 length: 15 residues. In germline, CDR1 is LNHNV, CDR2 YYDKDF (reference sequence). The CDR3, as DNA: TGTGCCACCAGCAGAGATCAAGGGGAGGACGAGACCCAGTACTTC. It is translated as CATSRDQGEDETQYF.

The chain has TRBV20-1 and TRBJ1-4; D is uncertain. CDR3 size: 11 residues. Germline lookup yields CDR1 DFQATT and CDR2 SNEGSKA (reference sequence). V lost 3 bases to trimming and J lost 8 bases, with 7 bases between them. The CDR3 protein is CSARVSEKLFF. CDR3 DNA sequence: TGCAGTGCTAGGGTTAGCGAAAAACTGTTTTTT.

This clonotype was seen a few times. The chain uses TRBV13 and TRBJ2-7, with a tentative D call TRBD1 (6 bases). The CDR3 covers 16 residues. Germline V gene data show CDR1 as PRHDT and CDR2 as FYEKMQ (reference sequence). Trimming cost V 1 base and J 2 bases, with 15 bases left between them. CDR3 DNA: TGTGCCAGCAGCTTAGAAGGGGGAGTCCCCACCTACGAGCAGTACTTC. Amino acid sequence: CASSLEGGVPTYEQYF.

DNA of the CDR3: TGTGCCAGTAGTATAAGTGGGCAGAGGACTGAAGCTTTCTTT. Protein: CASSISGQRTEAFF. This sequence joins TRBV19 and TRBJ1-1; D uncertain. This CDR3 has 14 residues. Germline V gives CDR1 LNHDA, CDR2 SQIVND (reference sequence). V lost 2 bases, J lost 5 bases, and 12 bases lay in between.

Here the CDR3 DNA reads TGTGCCAGCAGTCCTGGGATAGCGGGAGCCGCCTACGAGCAGTACTTC. As protein: CASSPGIAGAAYEQYF. The rearrangement joins TRBV7-3 to TRBJ2-7; 9 bases fit TRBD2. Germline lookup yields CDR1 SGHTA and CDR2 FQGTGA. The CDR3 loop spans 16 amino acids. V trimming: 6 bases; J trimming: 2 bases; junction bases outside the gene matches: 11.

As to this clonotype: Being one base from a much bigger clone, this may be a read error. The chain combines TRBV7-8 with TRBJ2-7; D remains ambiguous. CDR3 length equals 13 residues. The ends were cut back, 3 bases at V and 3 bases at J, with 9 bases in the middle. Germline lookup yields CDR1 SGHVS and CDR2 FQNEAQ. CDR3 bases: TGTGCCAGCAGCTTGTACAGCTTCTACGAGCAGTACTTC. Translating gives CASSLYSFYEQYF.

For the CDR3, the DNA is TGCAGTGCCATCGACTTCCGCGGCGAGCAGTACTTC. This gives the protein CSAIDFRGEQYF. The chain carries TRBV20-1 and TRBJ2-7; D is undetermined. This CDR3 contains 12 residues. From germline, CDR1 is DFQATT and CDR2 SNEGSKA (reference sequence). V dropped 6 bases and J dropped 6 bases, with 15 bases sitting between them.

This clonotype was observed at least ten times. The chain has TRBV7-6 and TRBJ1-5; 9 bases match TRBD1. Per the germline V gene, CDR1 is SGHVS and CDR2 is FNYEAQ. J was trimmed by 5 bases and V by 1 base; bases with no gene match: 3. The CDR3 is 15 amino acids. CDR3 coding DNA: TGTGCCAGCAGCTTAGGGGACAGGGCATATCAGCCCCAGCATTTT. It translates to CASSLGDRAYQPQHF.

The chain employs TRBV9 and TRBJ2-5, with 10 bases lining up with TRBD2. This CDR3 has 17 amino acids. V was clipped by 4 bases and J by 1 base; unmatched bases: 10. Looked up from germline, CDR1 is SGDLS and CDR2 is YYNGEE. Here the CDR3 DNA reads TGTGCCAGCAGCTTCTCCCCGCGGACTAGCGGCCAAGAGACCCAGTACTTC. Its translation: CASSFSPRTSGQETQYF.

This clonotype was seen at least ten times. The CDR3 loop is CAISAPGTVPRVLTF. The DNA of the CDR3 is TGTGCCATCAGTGCTCCCGGGACAGTCCCCAGGGTCCTGACTTTC. The rearrangement uses TRBV10-3 and TRBJ2-6, with 7 positions matching TRBD1. Unmatched junction bases numbered 13, after V lost 4 bases and J lost 13 bases. Looked up from germline, CDR1 is ENHRY and CDR2 is SYGVKD. The CDR3 is made up of 15 amino acids.

This clonotype was counted a few times. This chain uses TRBV9 with TRBJ1-2; unclear D gene. CDR1 and CDR2 from the germline V gene are SGDLS and YYNGEE. The CDR3 totals 12 residues. V lost 4 bases and J lost 8, with 12 bases in between. The CDR3 region is CASSQEKYGYTF. The CDR3 nucleotides are TGTGCCAGCAGCCAAGAGAAGTACGGCTACACCTTC. Drawing the rest from reference TRBV9 and TRBJ1-2, the complete variable domain is DSGVTQTPKHLITATGQRVTLRCSPRSGDLSVYWYQQSLDQGLQFLIQYYNGEERAKGNILERFSAQQFPDLHSELNLSSLELGDSALYFCASSQEKYGYTFGSGTRLTVV.